This TCR beta chain was profiled in a study of T cells in Graves' hyperthyroidism and ophthalmopathy. CDR1 is GTSNPN, CDR2 SVGIG, per germline (reference sequence). CDR3 length equals 14 residues. V dropped 0 bases and J dropped 1 base, with 7 bases sitting between them. What was amplified from RNA transcripts were TCR beta CDR3 regions. HTBI primers were used for first-round RT-PCR of the TCR CDR3. TCRdb reprocessed the multiplex PCR reads via MiXCR and lists one record per CDR3 protein. The sample lists some 490,000 distinct CDR3 sequences, roughly 22% seen once, with approximately 49% in the top ten.

The chain joins TRBV30 to TRBJ2-1, with TRBD2 as a possible D gene (6 bases). The receptor comes from a woman in her 70s with Graves' ophthalmopathy. The source material was blood. In DNA, the CDR3 is TGTGCCTGGAGTGTTAGCGGTTCCTACAATGAGCAGTTCTTC. Translation gives CAWSVSGSYNEQFF. Combining the CDR3 with reference TRBV30 and TRBJ2-1 gives the whole variable domain SQTIHQWPATLVQPVGSPLSLECTVEGTSNPNLYWYRQAAGRGLQLLFYSVGIGQISSEVPQNLSASRPQDRQFILSSKKLLLSDSGFYLCAWSVSGSYNEQFFGPGTRLTVL.